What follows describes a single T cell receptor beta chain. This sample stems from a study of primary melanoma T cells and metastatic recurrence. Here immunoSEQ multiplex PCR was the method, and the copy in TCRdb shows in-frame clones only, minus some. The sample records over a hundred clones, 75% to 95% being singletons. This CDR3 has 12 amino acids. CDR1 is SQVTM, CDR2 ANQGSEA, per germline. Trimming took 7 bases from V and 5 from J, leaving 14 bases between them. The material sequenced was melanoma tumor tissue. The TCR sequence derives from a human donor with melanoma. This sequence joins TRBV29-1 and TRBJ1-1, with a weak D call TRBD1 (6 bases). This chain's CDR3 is CSANLQGTEAFF. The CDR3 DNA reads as TGCAGCGCGAACCTACAGGGTACTGAAGCTTTCTTT.